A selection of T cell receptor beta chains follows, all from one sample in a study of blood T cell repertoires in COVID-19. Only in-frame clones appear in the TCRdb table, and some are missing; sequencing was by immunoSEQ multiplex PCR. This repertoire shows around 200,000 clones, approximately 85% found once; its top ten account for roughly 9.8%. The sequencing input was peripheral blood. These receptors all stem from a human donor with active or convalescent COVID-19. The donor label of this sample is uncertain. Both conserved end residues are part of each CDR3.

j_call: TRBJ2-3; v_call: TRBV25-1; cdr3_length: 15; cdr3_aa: CASTWGGGQVFPQYF
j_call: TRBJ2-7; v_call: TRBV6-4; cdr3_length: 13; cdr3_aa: CASSRHSGNEQYF
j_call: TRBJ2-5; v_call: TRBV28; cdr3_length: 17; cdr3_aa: CASSLASGAKGGETQYF
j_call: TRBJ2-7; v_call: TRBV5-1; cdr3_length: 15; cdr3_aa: CASSLGQGRTTEQYF
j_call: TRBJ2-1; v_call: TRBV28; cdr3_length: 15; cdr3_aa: CASSKTPGLINEQFF
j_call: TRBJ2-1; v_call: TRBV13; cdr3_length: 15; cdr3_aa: CASTAQGGSYNEQFF
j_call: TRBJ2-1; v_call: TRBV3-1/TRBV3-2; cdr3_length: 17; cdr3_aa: CASSQENLAGWQYEQFF
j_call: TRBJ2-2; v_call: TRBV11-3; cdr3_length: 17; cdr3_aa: CASSSGTSGGGTGELFF
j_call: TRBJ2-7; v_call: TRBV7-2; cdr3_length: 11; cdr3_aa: CASSLTGGQYF
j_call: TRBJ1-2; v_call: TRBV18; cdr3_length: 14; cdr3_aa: CASSRSSSLYGYTF
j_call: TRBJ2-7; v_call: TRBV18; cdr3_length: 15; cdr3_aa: CASSPPETESYEQYF
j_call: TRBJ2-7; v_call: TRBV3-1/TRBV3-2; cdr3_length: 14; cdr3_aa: CASSSGPGLIEQYF
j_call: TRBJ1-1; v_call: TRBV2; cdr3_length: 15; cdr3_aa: CASSERGPRETEAFF
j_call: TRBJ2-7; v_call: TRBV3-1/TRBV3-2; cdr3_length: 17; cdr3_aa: CASSQDGGLAGGREQYF
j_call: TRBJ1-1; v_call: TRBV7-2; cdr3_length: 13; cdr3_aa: CASSLAAETEAFF
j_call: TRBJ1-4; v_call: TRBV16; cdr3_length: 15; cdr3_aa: CASSHQTGPDEKLFF
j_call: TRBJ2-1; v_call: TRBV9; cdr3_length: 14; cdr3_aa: CASSPPGQYNEQFF
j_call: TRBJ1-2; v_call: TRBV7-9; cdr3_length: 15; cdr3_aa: CATSRDRASNYGYTF
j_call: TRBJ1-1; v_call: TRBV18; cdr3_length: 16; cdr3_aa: CASSPRAGLQGTEAFF
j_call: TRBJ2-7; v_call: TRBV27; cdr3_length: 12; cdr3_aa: CASSFQGHEQYF
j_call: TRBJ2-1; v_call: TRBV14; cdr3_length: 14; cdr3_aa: CASSQLRGYNEQFF
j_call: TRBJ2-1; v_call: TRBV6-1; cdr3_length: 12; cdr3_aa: CASSEGRTGEFF
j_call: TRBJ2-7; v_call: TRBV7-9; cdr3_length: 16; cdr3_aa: CAVNGGASGFSYEQYF
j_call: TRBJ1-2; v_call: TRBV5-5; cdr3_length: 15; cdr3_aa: CASSFMAGANYGYTF
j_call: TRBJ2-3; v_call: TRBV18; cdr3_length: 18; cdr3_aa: CASSPGFGRSESTDTQYF
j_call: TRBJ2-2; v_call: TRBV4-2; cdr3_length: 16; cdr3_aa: CASSQGRLGGTGELFF